Shown below are 23 T cell receptor beta chains from a single sample sequenced in a study of cytomegalovirus exposure and HLA in healthy donors. Clones were sequenced by immunoSEQ multiplex PCR, and TCRdb holds only the in-frame ones, with some missing. Of 100,000 to 150,000 clones in the sample, under 90% were seen once. Sequenced: PBMCs. The receptors shown here come from a woman younger than 30 in good health and CMV-seronegative.

This rearrangement joins TRBV13 to TRBJ2-5; TRBD2 agrees at 9 bases. The CDR3 is 15 residues long. Germline values: CDR1 PRHDT, CDR2 FYEKMQ (reference sequence). V gave up 3 bases and J gave up 0 bases; unmatched junction bases: 2. Here the CDR3 DNA reads TGTGCCAGCAGCTTGGCTAGCGGGAACCAAGAGACCCAGTACTTC. Residues: CASSLASGNQETQYF.

This chain connects TRBV10-1 to TRBJ2-7; a possible D gene is TRBD1 (6 bases). Trimming removed 5 bases from V and 0 bases from J, with 17 bases in between. The CDR3 is 16 amino acids. Germline V gives CDR1 WNHNN, CDR2 SYGVQD (reference sequence). The CDR3 nucleotides read TGCGCCAGCAGTCTCCGCCGGGACACTAACTCCTACGAGCAGTACTTC. This gives the protein CASSLRRDTNSYEQYF.

The V gene is TRBV27, the J gene TRBJ1-1, with 7 bases lining up with TRBD1. The CDR3 covers 15 residues. V shed 4 bases, J shed 3 bases, and the junction held 8 bases outside the gene matches. CDR1 and CDR2 from the germline V gene are MNHEY and SMNVEV (reference sequence). CDR3 DNA: TGTGCCAGCAGTTCATTCCAGGGGGTGGACACTGAAGCTTTCTTT. Residues: CASSSFQGVDTEAFF.

The chain has TRBV2 and TRBJ2-2, with 7 bases aligning to TRBD1. Per germline, CDR1 SNHLY and CDR2 FYNNEI. The CDR3 length is 16 residues. J gave up 6 bases and V 7 bases, and 14 bases lay outside the gene matches. The chain's CDR3 is CASTPSSDRSAGELFF. CDR3 in DNA: TGTGCCAGCACCCCCTCCTCGGACAGGTCGGCCGGGGAGCTGTTTTTT.

The V and J genes are TRBV6-1 and TRBJ2-1; the match to TRBD2 covers 8 bases. This CDR3 spans 15 amino acids. With 2 bases clipped from V and 2 bases from J, the junction kept 2 bases outside the gene matches. Per the germline V gene, CDR1 is MNHNS and CDR2 is SASEGT. CDR3 sequence (DNA): TGTGCCAGCAGTGAACTAGCGGGCCCCTACAATGAGCAGTTCTTC. Encoded protein: CASSELAGPYNEQFF.

The CDR3 reads CASSLRTGGAYEQYF. For the CDR3, the DNA is TGCGCCAGCAGCCTTCGGACAGGGGGGGCCTACGAGCAGTACTTC. The J gene is TRBJ2-7, the V gene TRBV4-1; 10 bases are shared with TRBD1. V was clipped by 4 bases and J by 2 bases; unmatched bases: 5. The CDR3 consists of 15 residues. CDR1 and CDR2 from the germline V gene are MGHRA and YSYEKL.

The CDR3 DNA reads TGTGCCAGCATGTCTAGTTCTCCGGGGACCGGGGAGCTGTTTTTT. It translates to CASMSSSPGTGELFF. The chain is built from TRBV27 and TRBJ2-2; possibly TRBD2 for D (5 bases). The V end lost 7 bases, the J end lost 5 bases, and 17 bases lay between the germline ends. CDR1 MNHEY and CDR2 SMNVEV come from the germline V gene (reference sequence). This CDR3 comprises 15 residues.

This sequence joins TRBV10-2 and TRBJ2-5, with 8 nucleotides matching TRBD1. The CDR3 is 15 amino acids. Germline CDR1 reads WSHSY; CDR2 reads SAAADI. The trim removed 0 bases at V and 5 bases at J, leaving 5 bases unmatched. The chain's CDR3 is CASSESTGVWETQYF. The CDR3 nucleotides are TGCGCCAGCAGTGAGTCGACAGGGGTGTGGGAGACCCAGTACTTC.

This chain connects TRBV18 to TRBJ2-7, with a possible D match to TRBD1 (7 bases). This CDR3 comprises 16 residues. With 6 bases removed from V and 2 bases from J, the gap between germline ends came to 20 bases. CDR1 and CDR2 from the germline V gene are KGHSH and LQKENI. CDR3 residues: CASSPGGTVKTYEQYF. CDR3 DNA: TGTGCCAGCTCTCCGGGCGGGACAGTTAAAACCTACGAGCAGTACTTC.

The chain is built from TRBV29-1 and TRBJ1-1; D gene ambiguous. Trimming took off 5 bases at V and 1 base at J, with 5 bases between the two ends. The CDR3 consists of 11 residues. The germline CDR1 and CDR2 sequences are SQVTM and ANQGSEA. The CDR3 reads CSVYRNTEAFF. In DNA form, the CDR3 reads TGCAGCGTTTACAGGAACACTGAAGCTTTCTTT.

This chain links TRBV2 with TRBJ1-2; TRBD1 is a possible D gene (5 bases). The germline CDR1 and CDR2 sequences are SNHLY and FYNNEI. Trimming removed 2 bases from V and 1 base from J, with 11 bases in between. This CDR3 region has 15 residues. This chain's CDR3 is CASSELDDSNYGYTF. The DNA for the CDR3 is TGTGCCAGCAGTGAATTAGACGACAGTAACTATGGCTACACCTTC. The whole variable domain, filled in from reference TRBV2 and TRBJ1-2, reads EPEVTQTPSHQVTQMGQEVILRCVPISNHLYFYWYRQILGQKVEFLVSFYNNEISEKSEIFDDQFSVERPDGSNFTLKIRSTKLEDSAMYFCASSELDDSNYGYTFGSGTRLTVV.

This clone showed up just a few times. The chain has TRBV18 and TRBJ1-2, with 10 bases identical to TRBD1. V lost 6 bases and J lost 4; bases outside the gene matches: 8. The CDR3 runs 15 residues. Germline V gene data show CDR1 as KGHSH and CDR2 as LQKENI. This chain's CDR3 is CASSRDRGPAYGYTF. CDR3 sequence (DNA): TGTGCCAGCTCCCGGGACAGGGGACCGGCCTATGGCTACACCTTC.

This clone was detected only once. The chain has TRBV5-1 and TRBJ2-5; D possibly corresponds to TRBD2 (5 bases). Germline-derived CDR1 and CDR2 are SGHRS and YFSETQ. The ends were cut back, 0 bases at V and 7 bases at J, with 10 bases in the middle. The CDR3 runs 13 residues. The CDR3 DNA sequence: TGCGCCAGCAGCTTGGCTAGCCCCGCGACCCAGTACTTC. This translates into CASSLASPATQYF.

The chain carries TRBV28 and TRBJ1-5; no firm D call. The germline V gene encodes CDR1 MDHEN and CDR2 SYDVKM. Between the trimmed V and J ends, which lost 7 bases and 2 bases, there was a span of 12 bases. The CDR3 covers 14 residues. The CDR3 nucleotides read TGTGCCAGCATCGACACGCGGGGCAATCAGCCCCAGCATTTT. Amino acids: CASIDTRGNQPQHF.

Only one count was recorded for this clone. V usage is TRBV7-9 and J usage is TRBJ1-5; D ambiguous. Trimming removed 0 bases from V and 6 bases from J, with 18 bases in between. From germline, CDR1 is SEHNR and CDR2 FQNEAQ (reference sequence). This CDR3 is 17 amino acids long. The CDR3 DNA reads as TGTGCCAGCAGCTTAGCGACCGCCACCGACCGGGGTCAGCCCCAGCATTTT. It yields the protein CASSLATATDRGQPQHF.

The chain recombines TRBV2 with TRBJ2-3; 8 bases match TRBD1. The CDR3 is made up of 15 amino acids. J gave up 8 bases and V 3 bases, and 10 bases lay outside the gene matches. Germline lookup yields CDR1 SNHLY and CDR2 FYNNEI. CDR3 protein: CASSDTGGDAGTQYF. CDR3 bases: TGTGCCAGCAGTGACACAGGGGGAGATGCGGGTACGCAGTATTTT.

This chain joins TRBV6-5 and TRBJ2-3; tentatively, D is TRBD1 (7 bases). The CDR3 runs 14 residues. The V and J ends lost 7 bases and 8 bases respectively, with 19 bases between them. Germline lookup yields CDR1 MNHEY and CDR2 SVGAGI. CDR3 DNA: TGTGCCAGCATTCGACAGGGAGGTGAGGGTACGCAGTATTTT. It translates to CASIRQGGEGTQYF.

The rearrangement links TRBV5-1 to TRBJ2-3; 7 positions match TRBD2. The germline V gene has CDR1 SGHRS and CDR2 YFSETQ. The J segment lost 5 bases and the V segment lost 0 bases, leaving 12 bases of the junction unmatched. This CDR3 has 17 amino acids. DNA for the CDR3: TGCGCCAGCAGCTTGGGTCTAGCGGTTGCATCGGGAGATACGCAGTATTTT. It specifies CASSLGLAVASGDTQYF.

The V call is TRBV7-6, the J call TRBJ2-2; D remains ambiguous. The CDR3 runs 14 residues. Germline V lookup: CDR1 SGHVS, CDR2 FNYEAQ. The V end was cut by 1 base, the J end by 5 bases, with 8 bases between. The CDR3 reads CASSLDIETGELFF. In nucleotides, the CDR3 is TGTGCCAGCAGCTTAGATATAGAGACCGGGGAGCTGTTTTTT. Full variable domain (outside the CDR3, taken from reference TRBV7-6 and TRBJ2-2): GAGVSQSPRYKVTKRGQDVALRCDPISGHVSLYWYRQALGQGPEFLTYFNYEAQQDKSGLPNDRFSAERPEGSISTLTIQRTEQRDSAMYRCASSLDIETGELFFGEGSRLTVL.

The sample holds one count of this clone. The chain carries TRBV6-5 and TRBJ2-3; a weak D match, TRBD1 (6 bases). Germline V gene sequence: CDR1 MNHEY, CDR2 SVGAGI. V lost 4 bases to trimming and J lost 2 bases, with 13 bases between them. There are 15 residues in the CDR3. Here the CDR3 DNA reads TGTGCCAGCAGTTCCCGGGACACCATCACAGATACGCAGTATTTT. Its translation: CASSSRDTITDTQYF.

The chain uses TRBV28 and TRBJ1-1; D may be TRBD1 (6 bases). The CDR3 length is 14 residues. V was trimmed by 7 bases and J by 0 bases, leaving 12 bases between them. Per germline, CDR1 MDHEN and CDR2 SYDVKM. The CDR3 protein is CASTQTGLNTEAFF. DNA for the CDR3: TGTGCCAGCACCCAAACAGGGTTGAACACTGAAGCTTTCTTT.

This clone turned up a few times. The gene calls are TRBV6-4 and TRBJ2-1; 11 positions agree with TRBD1. CDR1 is MRHNA, CDR2 SNTAGT, per germline. CDR3 length: 16 amino acids. J was trimmed by 3 bases and V by 0 bases; bases with no gene match: 1. CDR3 protein: CASSDSGTGGYNEQFF. CDR3 DNA sequence: TGTGCCAGCAGTGACTCGGGGACAGGGGGCTACAATGAGCAGTTCTTC.

The J gene is TRBJ2-7, the V gene TRBV9; 12 bases fit TRBD2. J gave up 5 bases and V 2 bases, and 5 bases lay outside the gene matches. This CDR3 spans 15 amino acids. CDR1 and CDR2 (germline): SGDLS, YYNGEE. The CDR3 here is CASSVGLAGLNEQYF. The CDR3 DNA is TGTGCCAGCAGCGTCGGACTAGCGGGACTGAACGAGCAGTACTTC.